The entry that follows covers one T cell receptor (beta chain) sequence. Its antigen is still unknown. The PCR ran on 60 Vbeta and 13 Jbeta primers. TCRdb's copy holds only in-frame clones and misses some; the assay was immunoSEQ multiplex PCR. This sample yields just over 200,000 clones, of which around four fifths are seen a single time; 1.7% belongs to the top ten. The sample comes from a study of cytomegalovirus exposure and HLA in healthy donors. The CDR3 contains 15 residues. The ends were cut back, 4 bases at V and 5 bases at J, with 17 bases in the middle. In germline, CDR1 is SEHNR, CDR2 FQNEAQ (reference sequence). Broader study findings: Common viral pathogens were later found to be apparently linked to several of the most significant clusters.

The TCR comes from a man aged 50-59 years in good health and CMV-seronegative. This rearrangement joins TRBV7-9 to TRBJ2-5; TRBD1 might be the D (6 bases). Sequenced: PBMCs. The CDR3 is CASSSMRGFGETQYF. CDR3 nucleotide sequence: TGTGCCAGCAGCTCCATGAGGGGGTTCGGGGAGACCCAGTACTTC.